Each of the 15 T cell receptor beta chains below was sequenced from the same sample in a study of type 1 regulatory T cells. Antigens of these TCRs are unknown. From the reads, TCRdb called clonotypes with MiXCR, one entry per CDR3 protein. The table includes about 65,000 distinct CDR3 sequences, just under 50% detected once. The sequenced material came from cultured non-Tr1 T cells, either the whole culture or a sorted T cell fraction (not recorded which). These receptors all stem from a human donor in good health.

This clonotype was observed a handful of times. The germline gene is not matched at one end of the junction; a read error may be the cause. This chain links TRBV7-9 with TRBJ2-1; 14 bases agree with TRBD2. Germline CDR1 reads SEHNR; CDR2 reads FQNEAQ (reference sequence). This CDR3 comprises 15 residues. CDR3 loop: CASSPGLAGAGEQFF. As DNA, the CDR3 is TGTGCTAGCAGCCCGGGACTAGCGGGGGCGGGTGAGCAGTTCTTC.

CDR3 in amino acids: CASSLAGPNYGYTF. CDR3 DNA sequence: TGTGCCAGCAGCTTGGCCGGACCCAACTATGGCTACACCTTC. The rearrangement uses TRBV5-4 and TRBJ1-2; no clear D. Germline-derived CDR1 and CDR2 are SGHNT and YYREEE (reference sequence). The CDR3 runs 14 residues. Trimming removed 0 bases from V and 2 bases from J, with 8 bases in between.

The sample holds a few counts of this clonotype. V gene TRBV4-1 combines with J gene TRBJ1-2, with TRBD1 matching over 7 bases. J gave up 3 bases and V 1 base, and 2 bases lay outside the gene matches. The CDR3 is made up of 14 amino acids. The germline V gene has CDR1 MGHRA and CDR2 YSYEKL. The CDR3 loop reads CASSQAGQYYGYTF. The CDR3 DNA reads as TGCGCCAGCAGCCAAGCGGGACAGTACTATGGCTACACCTTC.

This clonotype was seen only a few times. This chain joins TRBV7-2 and TRBJ1-5; tentative D call: TRBD1 (6 bases). The V and J ends lost 0 bases and 5 bases respectively, with 11 bases between them. In germline, CDR1 is SGHTA, CDR2 FQGNSA. CDR3 size: 15 residues. The DNA of the CDR3 is TGTGCCAGCAGCTTAGCTACGACAGGTTATCAGCCCCAGCATTTT. Translated: CASSLATTGYQPQHF. Complete variable domain (other parts from reference TRBV7-2 and TRBJ1-5): GAGVSQSPSNKVTEKGKDVELRCDPISGHTALYWYRQSLGQGLEFLIYFQGNSAPDKSGLPSDRFSAERTGGSVSTLTIQRTQQEDSAVYLCASSLATTGYQPQHFGDGTRLSIL.

The gene calls are TRBV15 and TRBJ1-5, with no clear D. Germline V CDR1 and CDR2: LNHNV, YYDKDF (reference sequence). Trimming shortened V by 0 bases and J by 3 bases, and 6 bases separated the two germline ends. The CDR3 is 14 amino acids. The CDR3 DNA reads as TGTGCCACCAGCAGAGACAGGCTCAATCAGCCCCAGCATTTT. This codes for CATSRDRLNQPQHF.

This clonotype showed up just a few times. The chain carries TRBV14 and TRBJ2-1, with D possibly TRBD1 on 5 matching bases. Per germline, CDR1 SGHDN and CDR2 FVKESK. V shed 2 bases and J shed 7 bases, with 15 bases lying between them. The CDR3 is 15 amino acids. CDR3 in DNA: TGTGCCAGCAGCCAATTCACCGGACAACTTAATGAGCAGTTCTTC. Protein product: CASSQFTGQLNEQFF.

The chain has TRBV12-3 or TRBV12-4 and TRBJ2-3; TRBD2 aligns across 13 bases. This CDR3 has 17 residues. The trim removed 8 bases at V and 0 bases at J, leaving 8 bases unmatched. Written as DNA, the CDR3 is TGTGCCAGCTTTCGACTAGCGGGGGGCCCTAGCACAGATACGCAGTATTTT. Translating gives CASFRLAGGPSTDTQYF.

This clonotype showed up just a few times. The rearrangement links TRBV7-9 to TRBJ2-7, with 11 bases matching TRBD2. The trim removed 5 bases at V and 3 bases at J, leaving 9 bases unmatched. The length of the CDR3 is 16 residues. Germline lookup yields CDR1 SEHNR and CDR2 FQNEAQ (reference sequence). CDR3 sequence reads: CASSPRLAGGNYEQYF. The CDR3 coding sequence is TGTGCCAGCAGCCCGCGGTTAGCGGGGGGGAACTACGAGCAGTACTTC.

This rearrangement joins TRBV28 to TRBJ2-7; TRBD1 agrees at 7 bases. The J segment lost 3 bases and the V segment lost 8 bases, leaving 7 bases of the junction unmatched. CDR1 is MDHEN, CDR2 SYDVKM, per germline. CDR3 length: 13 amino acids. The CDR3 sequence is CASGRQGFYEQYF. The CDR3 region has the DNA TGTGCCAGCGGGCGACAGGGCTTCTACGAGCAGTACTTC. Using reference TRBV28 and TRBJ2-7 for the parts outside the CDR3, the full variable domain is DVKVTQSSRYLVKRTGEKVFLECVQDMDHENMFWYRQDPGLGLRLIYFSYDVKMKEKGDIPEGYSVSREKKERFSLILESASTNQTSMYLCASGRQGFYEQYFGPGTRLTVT.

This chain connects TRBV28 to TRBJ2-2; D gene uncertain. Germline CDR1 reads MDHEN; CDR2 reads SYDVKM. Deletions cut 2 bases from V and 1 base from J, with 8 bases between. The CDR3 loop spans 15 amino acids. The CDR3 DNA reads TGTGCCAGCAGTTTAGGGTCAGTGAACACCGGGGAGCTGTTTTTT. It yields the protein CASSLGSVNTGELFF.

The chain employs TRBV6-2 or TRBV6-3 and TRBJ1-4, with D hard to call. Trimming took off 5 bases at V and 6 bases at J, with 7 bases between the two ends. The CDR3 extends over 12 amino acids. CDR1 and CDR2 (germline): MNHEY, SVGEGT. CDR3 sequence (DNA): TGTGCCAGCAGTCCGGCTGATGAAAAACTGTTTTTT. Protein sequence: CASSPADEKLFF.

Of note for this clonotype: Since the CDR3 does not end with the conserved phenylalanine or tryptophan, this likely comes from a read error. The gene calls are TRBV20-1 and TRBJ1-1; D gene ambiguous. The V gene's germline CDR1 is DFQATT and CDR2 SNEGSKA (reference sequence). Trimming shortened V by 2 bases and J by 6 bases, and 19 bases separated the two germline ends. The CDR3 is made up of 15 amino acids. This CDR3 is CSARRLDGSSAEAFL. The CDR3 region has the DNA TGCAGTGCTAGACGCTTGGACGGCTCGAGTGCTGAAGCTTTCCTT.

The chain recombines TRBV4-1 with TRBJ2-1, with TRBD2 matching 7 bases. The CDR3 runs 17 residues. Germline CDR1 reads MGHRA; CDR2 reads YSYEKL. The J segment lost 6 bases and the V segment lost 4 bases, leaving 15 bases of the junction unmatched. The CDR3 loop reads CASSRGGIVFFGNEQFF. Here the CDR3 DNA reads TGCGCCAGCAGCCGGGGAGGGATAGTTTTTTTCGGCAATGAGCAGTTCTTC.

This clonotype was counted a few times. The genes are TRBV4-3 and TRBJ2-4; the match to TRBD2 covers 10 bases. This CDR3 spans 22 amino acids. V gave up 0 bases and J gave up 0 bases; unmatched junction bases: 17. CDR1 and CDR2 (germline): LGHNA, YSLEER. CDR3 protein: CASSQDPLGLAGDYLAKNIQYF. CDR3 nucleotides: TGCGCCAGCAGCCAAGATCCTTTGGGGCTAGCGGGGGACTATCTAGCCAAAAACATTCAGTACTTC.

This clonotype came up a few times. This chain joins TRBV4-1 and TRBJ1-1; D call uncertain. Germline CDR1 MGHRA, CDR2 YSYEKL. With 8 bases removed from V and 6 bases from J, the gap between germline ends came to 13 bases. The CDR3 spans 12 residues. The chain's CDR3 is CASASERSEAFF. The CDR3 DNA sequence: TGCGCCAGCGCCAGCGAGCGCTCTGAAGCTTTCTTT.